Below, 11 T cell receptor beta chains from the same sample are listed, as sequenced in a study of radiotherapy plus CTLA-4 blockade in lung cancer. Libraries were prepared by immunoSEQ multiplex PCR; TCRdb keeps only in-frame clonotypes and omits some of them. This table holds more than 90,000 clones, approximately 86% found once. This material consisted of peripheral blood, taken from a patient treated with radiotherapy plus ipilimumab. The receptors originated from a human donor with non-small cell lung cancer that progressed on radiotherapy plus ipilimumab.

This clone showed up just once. The CDR3 region is CASSLGGTSGSTDEQFF. The CDR3 coding sequence is TGTGCCAGCAGCTTGGGGGGGACTAGCGGGAGTACGGATGAGCAGTTCTTC. The chain employs TRBV5-6 and TRBJ2-1; 14 nucleotides agree with TRBD2. This CDR3 contains 17 residues. Trimming at V came to 0 bases and at J to 8 bases, leaving 7 bases not matched to a gene. CDR1 is SGHDT and CDR2 is YYEEEE in the germline V gene.

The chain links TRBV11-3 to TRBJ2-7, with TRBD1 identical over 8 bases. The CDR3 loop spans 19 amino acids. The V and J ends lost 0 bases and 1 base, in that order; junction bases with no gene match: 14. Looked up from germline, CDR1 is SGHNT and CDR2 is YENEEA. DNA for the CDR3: TGTGCCAGCAGCTTAGATTGGTGGGTTCCGGGACAGGAGTCCTACGAGCAGTACTTC. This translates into CASSLDWWVPGQESYEQYF.

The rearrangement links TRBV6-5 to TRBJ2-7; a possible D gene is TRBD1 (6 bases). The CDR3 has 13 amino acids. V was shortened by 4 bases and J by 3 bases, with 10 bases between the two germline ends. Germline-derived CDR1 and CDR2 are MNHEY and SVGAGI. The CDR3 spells CASSWGRGYEQYF. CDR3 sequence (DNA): TGTGCCAGCAGTTGGGGCAGGGGCTACGAGCAGTACTTC.

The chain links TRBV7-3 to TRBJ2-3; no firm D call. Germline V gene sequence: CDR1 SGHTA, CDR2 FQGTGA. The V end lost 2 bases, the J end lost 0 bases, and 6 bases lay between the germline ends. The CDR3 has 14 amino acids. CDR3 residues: CASSLSASTDTQYF. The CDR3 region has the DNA TGTGCCAGCAGCTTATCGGCGAGCACAGATACGCAGTATTTT. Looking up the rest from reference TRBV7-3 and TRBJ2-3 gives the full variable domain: GAGVSQTPSNKVTEKGKYVELRCDPISGHTALYWYRQSLGQGPEFLIYFQGTGAADDSGLPNDRFFAVRPEGSVSTLKIQRTERGDSAVYLCASSLSASTDTQYFGPGTRLTVL.

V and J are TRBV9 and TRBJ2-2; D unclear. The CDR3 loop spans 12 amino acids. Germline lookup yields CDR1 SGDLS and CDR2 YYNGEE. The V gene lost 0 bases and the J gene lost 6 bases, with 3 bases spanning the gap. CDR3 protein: CASSVDAGELFF. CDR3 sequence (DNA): TGTGCCAGCAGCGTAGACGCCGGGGAGCTGTTTTTT.

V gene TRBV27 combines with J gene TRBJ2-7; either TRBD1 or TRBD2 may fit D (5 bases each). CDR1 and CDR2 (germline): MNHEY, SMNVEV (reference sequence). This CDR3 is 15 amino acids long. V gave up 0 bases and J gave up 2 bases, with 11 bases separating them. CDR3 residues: CASSLSGTVAYEQYF. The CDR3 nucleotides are TGTGCCAGCAGTTTATCGGGGACGGTTGCCTACGAGCAGTACTTC.

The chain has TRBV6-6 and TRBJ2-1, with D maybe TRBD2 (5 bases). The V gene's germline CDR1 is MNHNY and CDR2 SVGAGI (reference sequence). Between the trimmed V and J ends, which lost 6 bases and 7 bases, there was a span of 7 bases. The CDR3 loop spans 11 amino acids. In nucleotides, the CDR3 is TGTGCCAGCAGCCCGGGGAATGAGCAGTTCTTC. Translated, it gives CASSPGNEQFF.

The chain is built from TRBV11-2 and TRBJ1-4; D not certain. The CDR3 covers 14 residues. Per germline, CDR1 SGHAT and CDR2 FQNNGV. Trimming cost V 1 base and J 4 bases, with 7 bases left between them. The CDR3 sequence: CASSLVTDNEKLFF. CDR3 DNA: TGTGCCAGCAGCTTAGTCACAGATAATGAAAAACTGTTTTTT.

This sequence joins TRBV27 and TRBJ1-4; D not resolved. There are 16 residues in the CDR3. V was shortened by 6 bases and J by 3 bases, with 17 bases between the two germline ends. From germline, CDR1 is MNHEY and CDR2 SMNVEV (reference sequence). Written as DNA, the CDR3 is TGTGCCAGCAGCCCCGGCGCTTGGCCGGCTAATGAAAAACTGTTTTTT. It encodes CASSPGAWPANEKLFF.

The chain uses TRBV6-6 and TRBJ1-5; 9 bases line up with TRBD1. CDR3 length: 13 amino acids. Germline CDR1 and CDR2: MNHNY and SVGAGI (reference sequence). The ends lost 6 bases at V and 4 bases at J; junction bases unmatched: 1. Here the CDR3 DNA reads TGTGCCAGCAGGGGGACAGGGAATCAGCCCCAGCATTTT. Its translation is CASRGTGNQPQHF.

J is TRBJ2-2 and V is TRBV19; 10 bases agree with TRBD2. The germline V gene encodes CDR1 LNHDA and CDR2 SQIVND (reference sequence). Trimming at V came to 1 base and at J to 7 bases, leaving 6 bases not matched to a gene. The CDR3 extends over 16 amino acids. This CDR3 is CASSIGGSGRIGELFF. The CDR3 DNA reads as TGTGCCAGTAGTATAGGTGGTAGCGGGAGGATCGGGGAGCTGTTTTTT.